This T cell receptor beta chain was captured in a study of blood T cell repertoires in COVID-19. In the original analysis: Estimation of nucleated cell counts was performed using reference gene primer amplification. Data came from immunoSEQ multiplex PCR; TCRdb stores just in-frame clones and leaves some out. D and trimming were read from the DNA, whereas the V and J calls and clone size are those reported in that table. The sample lists 120,000 to 150,000 clones, 84% occurring once. Germline CDR1 and CDR2: MNHNY and SVGAGI (reference sequence). The CDR3 extends over 14 amino acids. Trimming left V 6 bases short and J 6 bases short, with 17 bases between.

The V and J genes are TRBV6-6 and TRBJ1-1; D gene ambiguous. Sequences were obtained from peripheral blood. The clonotype originates from a woman aged 80 or over in a cohort sampled during active or convalescent COVID-19. The CDR3 DNA follows: TGTGCCAGCAGCATCGACGAGATCGAGGCTGAAGCTTTCTTT. Protein product: CASSIDEIEAEAFF.